Following are 32 T cell receptor beta chains from one sample sequenced in a study of blood T cell repertoires in COVID-19. The data were produced by immunoSEQ multiplex PCR, yet TCRdb's version contains in-frame clones alone and is incomplete. The sample has roughly 180,000 clones, about four fifths seen once. Sequencing was performed on peripheral blood. These receptors were collected from a woman in her sixties or seventies with COVID-19, enrolled during active disease.

This CDR3 reads CASSQLDRGHEQYF. CDR3 nucleotide sequence: TGTGCCAGCAGCCAACTGGACAGGGGCCACGAGCAGTACTTC. The chain recombines TRBV4-2 with TRBJ2-7; 9 nucleotides match TRBD1. Per germline, CDR1 LGHNA and CDR2 YNFKEQ. The CDR3 has 14 residues. The V segment lost 2 bases and the J segment 5 bases; nucleotides outside the gene matches: 4.

The V call is TRBV7-3, the J call TRBJ2-1, with 8 bases lining up with TRBD2. Per the germline V gene, CDR1 is SGHTA and CDR2 is FQGTGA. The CDR3 totals 13 residues. J was trimmed by 8 bases and V by 6 bases; bases with no gene match: 6. The CDR3 loop reads CASSAAGGYEQFF. The CDR3 bases are TGTGCCAGCAGTGCTGCGGGGGGTTATGAGCAGTTCTTC.

This clone showed up just once. Possible read error: a much larger clone is one base away. Other DNA sequences in the same sample also yield this CDR3. The chain recombines TRBV28 with TRBJ1-1; D is undetermined. There are 13 residues in the CDR3. Trimming took off 2 bases at V and 1 base at J, with 5 bases between the two ends. The germline V gene has CDR1 MDHEN and CDR2 SYDVKM. For the CDR3, the DNA is TGTGCCAGCAGTTTAAACAGGAACACTGAAGCTTTCTTT. It translates to CASSLNRNTEAFF.

The genes are TRBV5-5 and TRBJ2-7; the D gene is possibly TRBD2 (5 bases). CDR1 is SGHKS and CDR2 is YYEKEE in the germline V gene (reference sequence). CDR3 length equals 12 residues. V was clipped by 0 bases and J by 6 bases, with 7 bases between them. The CDR3: CASSLELVEQYF. CDR3 nucleotides: TGTGCCAGCAGCTTGGAACTAGTCGAGCAGTACTTC.

CDR3 region: CASSQDGRLLSYNEQFF. DNA of the CDR3: TGCGCCAGCAGCCAAGATGGCAGACTCCTCTCCTACAATGAGCAGTTCTTC. The chain joins TRBV4-1 to TRBJ2-1; no clear D gene. The CDR3 length is 17 residues. Germline V gene data show CDR1 as MGHRA and CDR2 as YSYEKL. Trimming removed 0 bases at V and 0 bases at J, with 12 bases between.

The V gene is TRBV19, the J gene TRBJ2-2, with TRBD1 as a possible D gene (6 bases). Trimming removed 10 bases from V and 0 bases from J, with 21 bases in between. CDR3 length: 17 residues. Germline CDR1 LNHDA, CDR2 SQIVND (reference sequence). The CDR3 bases are TGTGCCACTCCCCGACACCCGACAGGCGCGAACACCGGGGAGCTGTTTTTT. This gives the protein CATPRHPTGANTGELFF.

Concerning this clone itself: Germline is not matched at one junction end, which may reflect a read error. The rearrangement joins TRBV10-2 to TRBJ1-5, with a tentative D call TRBD1 (6 bases). Germline V lookup: CDR1 WSHSY, CDR2 SAAADI. The CDR3 is made up of 16 amino acids. The CDR3 coding sequence is TGCGCCAGCCGTGACAGGATTGGGGGGGGCAATCAGCCCCAGCATTTT. Translating gives CASRDRIGGGNQPQHF.

The V gene is TRBV18, the J gene TRBJ1-5; 11 positions agree with TRBD1. The CDR3 contains 17 residues. V gave up 3 bases and J gave up 0 bases; unmatched junction bases: 4. Germline loops: CDR1 KGHSH, CDR2 LQKENI. CDR3 sequence: CASSPGTGGYSNQPQHF. The DNA for the CDR3 is TGTGCCAGCTCACCCGGGACAGGGGGTTATAGCAATCAGCCCCAGCATTTT.

The genes are TRBV9 and TRBJ1-3; no definite D call. Germline V gene sequence: CDR1 SGDLS, CDR2 YYNGEE. V was pared by 1 base and J by 0 bases, with 11 bases between. The CDR3 loop spans 16 amino acids. The CDR3, as DNA: TGTGCCAGCAGCGTAACTGGGTCAGGCTCTGGAAACACCATATATTTT. Protein sequence: CASSVTGSGSGNTIYF.

The chain is built from TRBV24-1 and TRBJ2-2; possibly TRBD1 for D (5 bases). The length of the CDR3 is 14 residues. V lost 5 bases and J 5 bases, leaving 11 bases between the germline ends. Looked up from germline, CDR1 is KGHDR and CDR2 is SFDVKD. CDR3 region: CATSVPGFTGELFF. In DNA, the CDR3 is TGTGCCACCAGTGTCCCAGGGTTTACCGGGGAGCTGTTTTTT.

CDR3: CAWSAPRTGLGSPLHF. As DNA, the CDR3 is TGTGCCTGGAGTGCCCCCCGGACAGGATTAGGTTCACCCCTCCACTTT. The rearrangement links TRBV30 to TRBJ1-6; TRBD1 matches at 7 bases. The CDR3 has 16 residues. V shed 1 base and J 9 bases; nucleotides not matched to a gene: 12. From germline, CDR1 is GTSNPN and CDR2 SVGIG (reference sequence).

The rearrangement uses TRBV7-3 and TRBJ1-1; D is possibly TRBD1 (5 bases). V lost 1 base and J lost 1, with 16 bases in between. Germline CDR1 is SGHTA and CDR2 is FQGTGA. CDR3 length: 17 amino acids. CDR3 coding DNA: TGTGCCAGCAGCTTAAGGCGTCTGGGGCCAGGGAACACTGAAGCTTTCTTT. Amino acid sequence: CASSLRRLGPGNTEAFF.

V and J are TRBV7-6 and TRBJ2-2; 8 bases are shared with TRBD2. Germline values: CDR1 SGHVS, CDR2 FNYEAQ. V lost 5 bases and J lost 4; bases outside the gene matches: 12. This CDR3 has 17 residues. The CDR3 DNA reads TGTGCCAGCAGCCGTGTAGGGCGGGGGGTCTCCACCGGGGAGCTGTTTTTT. Protein product: CASSRVGRGVSTGELFF.

The gene calls are TRBV6-2 or TRBV6-3 and TRBJ1-2, with a possible D match to TRBD1 (5 bases). Germline V gene lookup returns CDR1 MNHEY and CDR2 SVGEGT. Trimming took off 6 bases at V and 2 bases at J, with 10 bases between the two ends. This CDR3 has 13 amino acids. As DNA, the CDR3 is TGTGCCAGCAGCCCCGACAGAAACTATGGCTACACCTTC. This encodes CASSPDRNYGYTF.

The CDR3, as DNA: TGTGCCATCCAGACTAGCACTAATTACGAGCAGTACTTC. It translates to CAIQTSTNYEQYF. This chain links TRBV10-3 with TRBJ2-7; 7 bases are a match to TRBD2. The J segment lost 4 bases and the V segment lost 8 bases, leaving 8 bases of the junction unmatched. Germline lookup yields CDR1 ENHRY and CDR2 SYGVKD. The length of the CDR3 is 13 residues.

The CDR3 reads CASSLVGGPRDTQYF. The CDR3 bases are TGTGCCAGCAGCTTGGTAGGGGGTCCGCGGGATACGCAGTATTTT. The rearrangement links TRBV5-6 to TRBJ2-3; a weak D match, TRBD1 (6 bases). Germline CDR1 and CDR2: SGHDT and YYEEEE. Deletions cut 0 bases from V and 6 bases from J, with 14 bases between. This CDR3 is built from 15 residues.

V and J are TRBV14 and TRBJ2-1; 7 bases line up with TRBD2. This CDR3 region has 15 residues. J lost 9 bases, V lost 4 bases, and 12 bases had no gene match. The germline V gene has CDR1 SGHDN and CDR2 FVKESK. DNA of the CDR3: TGTGCCAGCAGCCGGGCCGGCGGGAGCCGAAGTGAGCAGTTCTTC. This gives the protein CASSRAGGSRSEQFF.

The V and J genes are TRBV5-1 and TRBJ1-1, with no clear D. V dropped 5 bases and J dropped 5 bases, with 19 bases sitting between them. Germline lookup yields CDR1 SGHRS and CDR2 YFSETQ. The CDR3 has 15 residues. The chain's CDR3 is CASSTFGVAGTEAFF. As DNA, the CDR3 is TGCGCCAGCAGTACATTCGGAGTCGCGGGGACTGAAGCTTTCTTT.

This clone was seen more than once but under ten times. This chain joins TRBV6-5 and TRBJ1-4; weak D call: TRBD1 (6 bases). CDR3 size: 14 residues. V gave up 6 bases and J gave up 7 bases, with 15 bases separating them. The V gene's germline CDR1 is MNHEY and CDR2 SVGAGI. CDR3 in amino acids: CASRKGGLGEKLFF. The CDR3 DNA is TGTGCCAGCAGAAAGGGGGGGCTGGGTGAAAAACTGTTTTTT.

In this sample, this clone turned up a few times. J is TRBJ1-6 and V is TRBV6-9, with D perhaps TRBD1 (5 bases). Germline assignment: CDR1 MNHGY and CDR2 SVAAGI. The V end lost 7 bases, the J end lost 14 bases, and 12 bases lay between the germline ends. The CDR3 has 11 amino acids. CDR3 bases: TGTGCCAGCACGCAGGGTCTATCCCTCCACTTT. Translating gives CASTQGLSLHF.

The V call is TRBV19, the J call TRBJ1-2, with 9 nucleotides matching TRBD1. The CDR3 spans 14 residues. V shed 5 bases, J shed 9 bases, and the junction held 10 bases outside the gene matches. Germline V gives CDR1 LNHDA, CDR2 SQIVND (reference sequence). The CDR3 loop is CASSARTGAASYTF. CDR3 nucleotide sequence: TGTGCCAGTAGTGCTAGGACAGGGGCTGCGAGCTACACCTTC.

This clone was detected once. This chain connects TRBV28 to TRBJ2-7, with 10 bases that match TRBD2. This CDR3 comprises 16 residues. Germline V gene lookup returns CDR1 MDHEN and CDR2 SYDVKM. The J segment lost 4 bases and the V segment lost 4 bases, leaving 10 bases of the junction unmatched. The CDR3 loop reads CASSSHLAGESYEQYF. In nucleotides, the CDR3 is TGTGCCAGCAGTTCTCATCTAGCGGGAGAATCTTACGAGCAGTACTTC.

The chain uses TRBV9 and TRBJ2-1, with D maybe TRBD2 (7 bases). The CDR3 extends over 15 amino acids. Germline-derived CDR1 and CDR2 are SGDLS and YYNGEE. V gave up 4 bases and J gave up 6 bases, with 17 bases separating them. CDR3 region: CASSPRGATVNEQFF. The CDR3 DNA reads TGTGCCAGCAGCCCACGGGGGGCGACCGTCAATGAGCAGTTCTTC.

The rearrangement uses TRBV9 and TRBJ2-7; TRBD1 agrees at 10 bases. The CDR3 extends over 15 amino acids. Per germline, CDR1 SGDLS and CDR2 YYNGEE. V lost 0 bases to trimming and J lost 7 bases; unmatched junction nucleotides: 7. Here the CDR3 DNA reads TGTGCCAGCAGCGTAGCCGGGACAGGGGTGTATGAGCAGTACTTC. Protein sequence: CASSVAGTGVYEQYF.

The gene calls are TRBV2 and TRBJ1-4, with 7 bases aligning to TRBD1. Per the germline V gene, CDR1 is SNHLY and CDR2 is FYNNEI. J gave up 6 bases and V 7 bases, and 8 bases lay outside the gene matches. CDR3 length: 14 amino acids. CDR3 nucleotide sequence: TGTGCCAGCACCCACAGGGGCTGGGATGAAAAACTGTTTTTT. Amino acids: CASTHRGWDEKLFF.

This chain links TRBV19 with TRBJ1-1; D is possibly TRBD1 (5 bases). The CDR3 is 13 residues long. Germline V CDR1 and CDR2: LNHDA, SQIVND (reference sequence). V lost 4 bases to trimming and J lost 1 base, with 7 bases between them. The CDR3 DNA follows: TGTGCCAGTAGTAAGACAGCGAACACTGAAGCTTTCTTT. Protein product: CASSKTANTEAFF.

The chain has TRBV7-9 and TRBJ2-1; D is possibly TRBD2 (5 bases). The CDR3 has 16 amino acids. Germline V lookup: CDR1 SEHNR, CDR2 FQNEAQ (reference sequence). The V and J ends lost 4 bases and 8 bases respectively, with 21 bases between them. The CDR3 nucleotides are TGTGCCAGCAGCTCCCCAGGAAAGGCGAAGAGGGATGAGCAGTTCTTC. Translation: CASSSPGKAKRDEQFF. Based on the CDR3 plus reference TRBV7-9 and TRBJ2-1, the full variable domain is DTGVSQNPRHKITKRGQNVTFRCDPISEHNRLYWYRQTLGQGPEFLTYFQNEAQLEKSRLLSDRFSAERPKGSFSTLEIQRTEQGDSAMYLCASSSPGKAKRDEQFFGPGTRLTVL.

The chain joins TRBV7-9 to TRBJ1-4; D is unclear. Germline V gene data show CDR1 as SEHNR and CDR2 as FQNEAQ (reference sequence). The V end was cut by 5 bases, the J end by 3 bases, with 10 bases between. CDR3 length equals 14 residues. This CDR3 is CASSREYANEKLFF. CDR3 in DNA: TGTGCCAGCAGCCGGGAGTATGCTAATGAAAAACTGTTTTTT.

V usage is TRBV5-1 and J usage is TRBJ2-3, with D possibly being TRBD2 (7 bases). The CDR3 runs 21 residues. CDR1 and CDR2 from the germline V gene are SGHRS and YFSETQ. Between the trimmed V and J ends, which lost 0 bases and 1 base, there was a span of 27 bases. DNA of the CDR3: TGCGCCAGCAGCTTGGATGGCGGCATTAAACCCCGGGGGGCCCGCACAGATACGCAGTATTTT. Protein: CASSLDGGIKPRGARTDTQYF.

The V and J genes are TRBV18 and TRBJ1-6; D is unresolved. This CDR3 spans 14 amino acids. Deletions cut 1 base from V and 2 bases from J, with 3 bases between. Germline loops: CDR1 KGHSH, CDR2 LQKENI. CDR3 DNA sequence: TGTGCCAGCTCACCACTAACCTATAATTCACCCCTCCACTTT. Translating gives CASSPLTYNSPLHF.

J is TRBJ2-1 and V is TRBV28, with TRBD2 matching over 14 bases. With V trimmed by 3 bases and J by 10 bases, 20 bases remained unmatched. This CDR3 spans 20 amino acids. Per germline, CDR1 MDHEN and CDR2 SYDVKM. The chain's CDR3 is CASSFWGTTSGGARLDEQFF. The CDR3 DNA follows: TGTGCCAGCAGTTTTTGGGGTACGACTAGCGGGGGGGCCCGGTTAGACGAGCAGTTCTTC.

Concerning this clone itself: The sample holds other DNA sequences that translate to the same CDR3. V and J are TRBV29-1 and TRBJ2-1; 11 bases line up with TRBD1. Germline assignment: CDR1 SQVTM and CDR2 ANQGSEA. The CDR3 runs to 13 residues. V shed 7 bases and J 5 bases; nucleotides not matched to a gene: 4. Here the CDR3 DNA reads TGCAGCGCTAGGACAGGGGGCAACAATGAGCAGTTCTTC. This codes for CSARTGGNNEQFF.